These 15 T cell receptor beta chains were sequenced from one sample in a study of regulatory T cells in long-lasting Graves disease. As for time point: newly diagnosed GD, antithyroid drugs for less than 3 months. Isolated PBMC RNA provided the starting material for the TCR library. HTBI primers from iRepertoire and Arm-PCR of CDR3 regions yielded the TCR beta libraries. TCRdb re-derived calls from the multiplex PCR reads in MiXCR, one entry per CDR3 protein. The sample carries 350,000 to 450,000 distinct CDR3 sequences, around 14% recorded once. These data also formed part of another study, on T cells in Graves' hyperthyroidism and ophthalmopathy.

The sample consisted of peripheral blood mononuclear cells (PBMCs), taken at new diagnosis, from a patient treated with antithyroid drugs. These receptor sequences come from a woman in her thirties with Graves disease.

This clonotype occurred many times. V gene TRBV20-1 combines with J gene TRBJ1-1; D ambiguous. V lost 1 base and J 1 base, leaving 16 bases between the germline ends. Germline lookup yields CDR1 DFQATT and CDR2 SNEGSKA (reference sequence). CDR3 size: 16 residues. CDR3 protein: CSARVPYYGSNTEAFF. As DNA, the CDR3 is TGCAGTGCTAGAGTCCCTTACTACGGCTCGAACACTGAAGCTTTCTTT.

The rearrangement uses TRBV19 and TRBJ2-7; 7 positions match TRBD1. CDR1 and CDR2 from the germline V gene are LNHDA and SQIVND (reference sequence). V was clipped by 3 bases and J by 1 base; unmatched bases: 3. This CDR3 region has 14 residues. CDR3 nucleotides: TGTGCCAGTAGTATGGGGACAGTATCCTACGAGCAGTACTTC. It encodes CASSMGTVSYEQYF. The variable domain in full, completed from reference TRBV19 and TRBJ2-7, reads DGGITQSPKYLFRKEGQNVTLSCEQNLNHDAMYWYRQDPGQGLRLIYYSQIVNDFQKGDIAEGYSVSREKKESFPLTVTSAQKNPTAFYLCASSMGTVSYEQYFGPGTRLTVT.

Concerning this clonotype itself: A much larger clone lies a single base off, so this may be a read error. The gene calls are TRBV20-1 and TRBJ2-4; D is possibly TRBD2 (6 bases). Germline assignment: CDR1 DFQATT and CDR2 SNEGSKA (reference sequence). This CDR3 comprises 17 residues. V lost 0 bases and J lost 13, with 28 bases in between. The CDR3 coding sequence is TGCAGTGCTAGAGATCCTGTGGGAGGCGCGCCCTACAATGAGCAGTACTTC. Its protein is CSARDPVGGAPYNEQYF.

Comment on this clonotype: A much larger clone differs from this one at a single base, so this may be a read error. In this CDR3 the conserved last residue, phenylalanine or tryptophan, is missing, so a read error is likely. The CDR3 reads CASSYSKWEGSYNEQFS. CDR3 DNA: TGTGCCAGCAGTTACTCCAAGTGGGAGGGGTCCTACAATGAGCAGTTCTCC. The chain combines TRBV6-5 with TRBJ2-1; 7 bases line up with TRBD2. The ends lost 0 bases at V and 1 base at J; junction bases unmatched: 6. CDR1 MNHEY and CDR2 SVGAGI come from the germline V gene. The CDR3 contains 17 residues.

This chain joins TRBV6-1 and TRBJ1-2, with D possibly matching TRBD1 (6 bases). Germline V gives CDR1 MNHNS, CDR2 SASEGT. V shed 6 bases and J shed 9 bases, with 17 bases lying between them. The CDR3 extends over 13 amino acids. CDR3 region: CASSSLRDNSYTF. The CDR3 DNA follows: TGTGCCAGCAGCTCACTCCGGGACAACAGCTACACCTTC.

In this sample, this clonotype turned up many times. The chain links TRBV27 to TRBJ2-1; TRBD2 matches at 11 bases. This CDR3 region has 18 residues. V trimming: 1 base; J trimming: 8 bases; junction bases outside the gene matches: 13. Germline loops: CDR1 MNHEY, CDR2 SMNVEV (reference sequence). The CDR3 here is CASSLLAETSGISHEQFF. The CDR3 nucleotides read TGTGCCAGCAGTTTATTGGCCGAGACTAGCGGGATCTCGCATGAGCAGTTCTTC.

This clonotype was observed a handful of times. The gene calls are TRBV29-1 and TRBJ1-4; TRBD1 agrees at 7 bases. Per germline, CDR1 SQVTM and CDR2 ANQGSEA. With 6 bases clipped from V and 8 bases from J, the junction kept 6 bases outside the gene matches. The CDR3 extends over 12 amino acids. CDR3 sequence (DNA): TGCAGCGTGGGACTGGGACAGGAAAAACTGTTTTTT. Encoded protein: CSVGLGQEKLFF.

This clonotype was picked up a small number of times. The rearrangement uses TRBV5-4 and TRBJ2-7; D may be TRBD2 (5 bases). The germline gives CDR1 SGHNT, CDR2 YYREEE (reference sequence). The CDR3 contains 15 residues. Trimming took 1 base from V and 2 from J, leaving 13 bases between them. CDR3 sequence: CASSLTGLGAYEQYF. The CDR3 nucleotides are TGTGCCAGCAGCTTGACGGGCCTCGGGGCCTACGAGCAGTACTTC.

This clonotype was detected many times. The V gene is TRBV6-1, the J gene TRBJ2-1, with D possibly matching TRBD2 (5 bases). The CDR3 is 19 residues long. Germline-derived CDR1 and CDR2 are MNHNS and SASEGT. V dropped 5 bases and J dropped 1 base, with 24 bases sitting between them. Written as DNA, the CDR3 is TGTGCCAGCAGTACAAGCTCGGAGGTGGAGAGGAGGTCCTACAATGAGCAGTTCTTC. It codes for CASSTSSEVERRSYNEQFF.

In its sample, this clonotype was seen many times. The V gene is TRBV20-1, the J gene TRBJ2-1, with 7 bases fitting TRBD1. Unmatched junction bases numbered 10, after V lost 5 bases and J lost 6 bases. The CDR3 runs 14 residues. Germline lookup yields CDR1 DFQATT and CDR2 SNEGSKA (reference sequence). CDR3 loop: CSAVEGRQGNEQFF. DNA of the CDR3: TGCAGTGCTGTAGAGGGGAGACAGGGCAATGAGCAGTTCTTC.

This clonotype was observed at least ten times. This chain links TRBV7-8 with TRBJ2-3, with D possibly being TRBD2 (6 bases). The CDR3 is 16 amino acids. CDR1 is SGHVS, CDR2 FQNEAQ, per germline. The ends were cut back, 0 bases at V and 1 base at J, with 11 bases in the middle. In nucleotides, the CDR3 is TGTGCCAGCAGCTTAGCCCCAGGACTACGCACAGATACGCAGTATTTT. It encodes CASSLAPGLRTDTQYF.

This clonotype was detected only a few times. This chain joins TRBV5-8 and TRBJ1-5, with 9 positions matching TRBD1. Germline V gene data show CDR1 as SGHTS and CDR2 as YDEGEE. After removal of 0 bases from V and 10 bases from J, the junction contained 5 bases not matched to a gene. The CDR3 has 14 amino acids. The CDR3 coding sequence is TGTGCCAGCAGCTTGGAACAGGGGGCGGGTCCCCAGCATTTT. Translation: CASSLEQGAGPQHF.

With respect to this clonotype: This may arise from a read error, as a much more abundant clone is one base away. This chain joins TRBV9 and TRBJ2-5; D may correspond to TRBD1 or TRBD2 (5 bases each). The CDR3 length is 13 residues. Germline V gene lookup returns CDR1 SGDLS and CDR2 YYNGEE. CDR3 residues: CDSSRDGRETQYF. In DNA form, the CDR3 reads TGTGACAGCAGCAGGGACGGACGGGAGACCCAGTACTTC. The entire variable domain, with the rest obtained from reference TRBV9 and TRBJ2-5, is as follows: DSGVTQTPKHLITATGQRVTLRCSPRSGDLSVYWYQQSLDQGLQFLIQYYNGEERAKGNILERFSAQQFPDLHSELNLSSLELGDSALYFCDSSRDGRETQYFGPGTRLLVL.

This clonotype was counted ten times or more. V and J are TRBV9 and TRBJ2-1, with 7 nucleotides matching TRBD2. Germline trimming cut 5 bases from V and 0 bases from J; bases unmatched to any gene: 8. The CDR3 has 16 amino acids. Germline values: CDR1 SGDLS, CDR2 YYNGEE. The CDR3 loop is CASSKKGGSSYNEQFF. DNA of the CDR3: TGTGCCAGCAGTAAAAAGGGCGGGAGCTCCTACAATGAGCAGTTCTTC.

This clonotype was recorded at least ten times. J is TRBJ1-4 and V is TRBV5-1; tentatively, D is TRBD1 (6 bases). The V gene lost 6 bases and the J gene lost 5 bases, with 14 bases spanning the gap. The CDR3 runs to 14 residues. Germline CDR1 SGHRS, CDR2 YFSETQ. The CDR3 DNA sequence: TGCGCCAGCACAACAGGGAAAGGGAATGAAAAACTGTTTTTT. Amino acids: CASTTGKGNEKLFF.